One sample yielded the 4 T cell receptor beta chains listed below, sequenced in a study of technical replicates of blood from a handful of donors. The assay was immunoSEQ multiplex PCR, and TCRdb's table has in-frame clones only and misses some. The sample has tens of thousands of clones, 80% to 95% seen once. Sample: T cells isolated from PBMCs. The receptors here all came from a human donor in good health.

V is TRBV4-1 and J is TRBJ2-5, with D possibly matching TRBD1 (5 bases). The germline gives CDR1 MGHRA, CDR2 YSYEKL. The CDR3 loop spans 16 amino acids. V was cut by 1 base and J by 5 bases, with 17 bases left in between. For the CDR3, the DNA is TGCGCCAGCAGCCAAGTCAAGGGGCATTTCCCGGAGACCCAGTACTTC. As protein: CASSQVKGHFPETQYF.

This clone was observed once. The CDR3 coding sequence is TGTGCCAGCAGCTCAGGGACTAGCGGGATCGAGCAGTACTTC. Protein product: CASSSGTSGIEQYF. V and J are TRBV9 and TRBJ2-7, with 13 bases fitting TRBD2. The V segment lost 4 bases and the J segment 6 bases; nucleotides outside the gene matches: 4. The germline V gene encodes CDR1 SGDLS and CDR2 YYNGEE. This CDR3 has 14 residues.

V gene TRBV30 combines with J gene TRBJ2-3; TRBD2 is a possible D gene (6 bases). CDR3 length equals 14 residues. V was pared by 6 bases and J by 0 bases, with 13 bases between. Germline loops: CDR1 GTSNPN, CDR2 SVGIG (reference sequence). The chain's CDR3 is CACPLAASTDTQYF. The DNA of the CDR3 is TGTGCCTGCCCACTAGCAGCTAGCACAGATACGCAGTATTTT. The full variable domain, its missing parts supplied by reference TRBV30 and TRBJ2-3, is SQTIHQWPATLVQPVGSPLSLECTVEGTSNPNLYWYRQAAGRGLQLLFYSVGIGQISSEVPQNLSASRPQDRQFILSSKKLLLSDSGFYLCACPLAASTDTQYFGPGTRLTVL.

V and J are TRBV6-6 and TRBJ2-5, with TRBD2 matching 14 bases. This CDR3 contains 16 residues. V shed 2 bases and J 3 bases; nucleotides not matched to a gene: 2. Germline-derived CDR1 and CDR2 are MNHNY and SVGAGI (reference sequence). The chain's CDR3 is CASSYLGLAGEETQYF. DNA for the CDR3: TGTGCCAGCAGTTACCTGGGACTAGCGGGAGAAGAGACCCAGTACTTC.